This T cell receptor beta chain is from a study of T cells after yellow fever vaccination. This clonotype has a count of ten or more. Its antigen remains unknown. V lost 2 bases to trimming and J lost 1 base; unmatched junction nucleotides: 6. The length of the CDR3 is 16 residues. Germline V lookup: CDR1 KGHSH, CDR2 LQKENI. TCRdb reanalysed the 5' RACE reads using MiXCR and keeps one entry per CDR3 protein. The sample lists about 210,000 distinct CDR3 sequences, approximately 3.3% occurring once. General study findings and limits: Primary-vaccination clones mostly resurfaced post-booster (roughly 97% CD4, about 87% CD8). Clonotypes found in both CD4 and CD8 compartments made up a small share. Contaminants from the bulk population, in the form of abundant clonotypes, could be found in FACS-sorted repertoires.

The chain has TRBV18 and TRBJ1-1, with TRBD1 matching 8 bases. The sequencing used CD4+ T cells sorted from PBMCs, collected 10 days after the yellow fever booster vaccination. This TCR was recovered from a young man who received the YFV17D yellow fever vaccine. This CDR3 is CASSPRTGFRNTEAFF. CDR3 nucleotide sequence: TGTGCCAGCTCACCAAGGACAGGGTTCCGGAACACTGAAGCTTTCTTT.